A single sample gave rise to the 10 T cell receptor beta chains below, sequenced in a study of OX40 agonist ivuxolimab in advanced cancers. The assay was immunoSEQ multiplex PCR, and TCRdb's table has in-frame clones only and misses some. Seen here are roughly 76,000 clones, 85% to 90% observed once, and the top ten hold approximately 8%. The sequenced sample was CD4+ or CD8+ T cells sorted from blood, obtained in a trial of the OX40 agonist ivuxolimab. The source of these receptors is an adult with an advanced solid tumor such as melanoma, head and neck, liver or kidney cancer.

With regard to this clone: This CDR3 is also generated by other DNA sequences in the sample. As DNA, the CDR3 is TGTGCCAGCAGTTTAGACTCTGGAAACACCATATATTTT. It is translated as CASSLDSGNTIYF. The V gene is TRBV28, the J gene TRBJ1-3, with D unclear. Trimming stripped 2 bases from V and 0 bases from J, with 2 bases between. The CDR3 sequence is 13 residues long. From germline, CDR1 is MDHEN and CDR2 SYDVKM.

The gene calls are TRBV5-1 and TRBJ2-2, with D perhaps TRBD2 (7 bases). CDR3 length: 14 amino acids. V was cut by 7 bases and J by 6 bases, with 16 bases left in between. CDR1 is SGHRS, CDR2 YFSETQ, per germline. CDR3 in DNA: TGCGCCAGCGCCGGGGGGCGCCCCGCCGGGGAGCTGTTTTTT. It codes for CASAGGRPAGELFF.

The chain uses TRBV19 and TRBJ2-2; D is perhaps TRBD1 or TRBD2 (5 bases each). Trimming took 6 bases from V and 2 from J, leaving 28 bases between them. There are 20 residues in the CDR3. Germline V lookup: CDR1 LNHDA, CDR2 SQIVND (reference sequence). The chain's CDR3 is CASSPGRTWGTGANTGELFF. The CDR3 DNA reads as TGTGCCAGTAGCCCCGGAAGGACTTGGGGAACTGGGGCTAACACCGGGGAGCTGTTTTTT. Drawing the rest from reference TRBV19 and TRBJ2-2, the complete variable domain is DGGITQSPKYLFRKEGQNVTLSCEQNLNHDAMYWYRQDPGQGLRLIYYSQIVNDFQKGDIAEGYSVSREKKESFPLTVTSAQKNPTAFYLCASSPGRTWGTGANTGELFFGEGSRLTVL.

The table lists this clone with a few counts. V is TRBV7-9 and J is TRBJ2-2; TRBD1 is a possible D gene (5 bases). Trimming stripped 1 base from V and 5 bases from J, with 8 bases between. The CDR3 totals 14 residues. Germline V gene data show CDR1 as SEHNR and CDR2 as FQNEAQ (reference sequence). CDR3 sequence reads: CASSLEGATGELFF. The CDR3 DNA reads as TGTGCCAGCAGCTTAGAAGGGGCGACCGGGGAGCTGTTTTTT.

V usage is TRBV6-1 and J usage is TRBJ1-5; D is unresolved. Germline V gene data show CDR1 as MNHNS and CDR2 as SASEGT. Trimming pared 7 bases from V and 0 bases from J, leaving 13 bases between. The CDR3 is 15 residues long. Here the CDR3 reads CASTLPGNSNQPQHF. CDR3 coding DNA: TGTGCCAGCACCCTACCGGGGAATAGCAATCAGCCCCAGCATTTT.

The chain combines TRBV18 with TRBJ2-7; D gene ambiguous. Trimming stripped 2 bases from V and 5 bases from J, with 7 bases between. This CDR3 is built from 12 residues. CDR1 KGHSH and CDR2 LQKENI come from the germline V gene. The DNA of the CDR3 is TGTGCCAGCTCACCAGAACGAAACGAGCAGTACTTC. Translating gives CASSPERNEQYF.

The chain uses TRBV7-7 and TRBJ2-1; no clear D gene. The CDR3 is 15 amino acids. The V and J ends lost 5 bases and 1 base respectively, with 12 bases between them. The germline CDR1 and CDR2 sequences are SSHAT and FNYEAQ (reference sequence). CDR3 DNA sequence: TGTGCCAGCAGCCCGCTTACTTCGTCCTACAATGAGCAGTTCTTC. Translating gives CASSPLTSSYNEQFF.

The V gene is TRBV18, the J gene TRBJ2-2; D is unresolved. Germline values: CDR1 KGHSH, CDR2 LQKENI. V was clipped by 3 bases and J by 4 bases, with 9 bases between them. This CDR3 comprises 14 residues. The CDR3 protein is CASSPELSTGELFF. The CDR3 nucleotides are TGTGCCAGCTCACCTGAGCTATCCACCGGGGAGCTGTTTTTT.

This sequence joins TRBV12-5 and TRBJ1-2, with 11 bases identical to TRBD1. This CDR3 has 15 amino acids. Germline V CDR1 and CDR2: LGHNT, FRNRAP. Losses at the gene ends were 5 bases for V and 3 bases for J; bases not matched to a gene: 5. The DNA of the CDR3 is TGTGCTAGTGGTACGGGACAGGGGGACCACTATGGCTACACCTTC. Amino acid sequence: CASGTGQGDHYGYTF.

This chain uses TRBV21-1 with TRBJ2-7; TRBD1 is the table's D call, not checked against the DNA. TRBV21-1 is noted as a pseudogene. This CDR3 comprises 15 residues. As DNA, the CDR3 is TGTGCCAGCAGCAAAGAAGACAGGGTACCCTACGAGCAGTACTTC. This codes for CASSKEDRVPYEQYF.